This T cell receptor (beta chain) comes out of a study of CD8 T cells in ankylosing spondylitis. Study conclusions and caveats: Before this, some motif variants had been reported in reactive arthritis synovial fluid and blood. It was reported that disease-linked clones were significantly enriched in matched ankylosing spondylitis synovial fluid. Relatively rare in peripheral blood, disease-linked clones were also CD8+. Typical of ankylosing spondylitis blood, it appeared, was a TCR beta motif of eight highly homologous variants.

This clonotype was seen many times. Its antigen is unidentified. Construction of TCR beta libraries was performed using quantitative 5'-RACE with molecular barcodes. From the 5' RACE reads, TCRdb called clonotypes with MiXCR, one entry per CDR3 protein. Here the sample spans about 510,000 distinct CDR3 sequences, roughly 5.3% being singletons. Germline values: CDR1 ENHRY, CDR2 SYGVKD. CDR3 size: 13 residues. Trimming pared 7 bases from V and 1 base from J, leaving 10 bases between. The receptor was isolated from a male donor with ankylosing spondylitis. Sequencing was done on a sample of blood, either unsorted or a sorted T cell fraction (not recorded which). The chain is built from TRBV10-3 and TRBJ1-1; no clear D gene. The CDR3 region is CAIMTDGNTEAFF. The CDR3, as DNA: TGTGCCATCATGACGGACGGGAACACTGAAGCTTTCTTT.